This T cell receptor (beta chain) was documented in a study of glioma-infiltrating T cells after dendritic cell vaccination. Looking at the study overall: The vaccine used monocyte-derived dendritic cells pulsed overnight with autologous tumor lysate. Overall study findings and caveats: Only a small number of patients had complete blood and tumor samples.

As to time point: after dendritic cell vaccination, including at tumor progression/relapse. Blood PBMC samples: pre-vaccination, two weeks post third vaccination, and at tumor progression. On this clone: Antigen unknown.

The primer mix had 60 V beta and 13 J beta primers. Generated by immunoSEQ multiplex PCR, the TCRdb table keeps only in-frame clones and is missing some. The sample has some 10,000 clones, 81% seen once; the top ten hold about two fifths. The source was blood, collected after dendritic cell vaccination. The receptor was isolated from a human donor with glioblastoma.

As DNA, the CDR3 is TGTGCCACCAGCAGGCTTAGCGGGGGCGACACAGATACGCAGTATTTT. This translates into CATSRLSGGDTDTQYF. V gene TRBV15 combines with J gene TRBJ2-3; 9 bases are a match to TRBD2. Germline V gene data show CDR1 as LNHNV and CDR2 as YYDKDF (reference sequence). V shed 3 bases and J 2 bases; nucleotides not matched to a gene: 6. CDR3 length: 16 residues.